This TCR beta chain is drawn from a study of cytomegalovirus exposure and HLA in healthy donors. Concerning this clone: The target antigen is unknown.

CDR3 size: 15 residues. Germline values: CDR1 GTSNPN, CDR2 SVGIG (reference sequence). J gave up 4 bases and V 0 bases, and 6 bases lay outside the gene matches. With 60 Vbeta and 13 Jbeta primers, the PCR was carried out. Repertoires were generated with immunoSEQ multiplex PCR, while TCRdb's copy carries only in-frame clones and drops some. The data contain 120,000 or so clones, under 70% of them seen just once; the ten biggest clones take up about 1.6%. General study points: Later analysis identified 17,000 or so TCR beta sequences associated with HLA alleles, using a false discovery rate threshold of 0.05.

Specimen: PBMCs. The sequence was collected from a man between 18 and 29 years old in good health and CMV-seronegative. V usage is TRBV30 and J usage is TRBJ2-5; 9 bases are shared with TRBD2. The CDR3 sequence: CAWSVEASGVETQYF. The CDR3 nucleotides read TGTGCCTGGAGTGTAGAGGCTAGCGGGGTAGAGACCCAGTACTTC.